This note documents a single T cell receptor beta chain sequence. Its cognate antigen is unknown. This CDR3 is 15 amino acids long. Germline-derived CDR1 and CDR2 are SGHRS and YFSETQ. Trimming stripped 1 base from V and 3 bases from J, with 13 bases between. This specimen belongs to a study of shared clonotypes between healthy human individuals. The wider study: A donor's plate count was three for CD4 naive and three for CD4 memory; CD8 naive had two and CD8 memory one.

Sequencing used immunoSEQ multiplex PCR; TCRdb keeps in-frame clones, though not all of them. The sample lists some 1.5 million clones, roughly 95% occurring once. Study-level findings and limits: Around 4.7% of naive CD4 clonotypes were shared across a handful of donors.

This receptor was obtained from a man aged 25-45 years in good health. The chain recombines TRBV5-1 with TRBJ1-1; D perhaps matches TRBD1 (5 bases). Sequencing input: naive CD4+ T cells sorted from blood. Specified subset: CD45RA+ positively selected. The CDR3 region has the DNA TGCGCCAGCAGCTTGTCCCGGGGAGGGGACACTGAAGCTTTCTTT. It is translated as CASSLSRGGDTEAFF. Supplemented by reference TRBV5-1 and TRBJ1-1, the full variable domain reads KAGVTQTPRYLIKTRGQQVTLSCSPISGHRSVSWYQQTPGQGLQFLFEYFSETQRNKGNFPGRFSGRQFSNSRSEMNVSTLELGDSALYLCASSLSRGGDTEAFFGQGTRLTVV.